Following are 7 T cell receptor beta chains from one sample sequenced in a study of CD8 T cells in Susac syndrome. A quantity of roughly 0.5 to 1 ug RNA underwent reverse transcription using random hexamers. TCRdb analysed the immunoSEQ multiplex PCR reads with MiXCR anew, one entry per CDR3 protein. Altogether 130,000 to 150,000 distinct CDR3 sequences are present, around 94% being singletons, with the ten largest covering over 0.25%. Sequencing was done on a sample of CD8+ T cells from PBMCs. The receptors derive from a human donor in good health.

The gene calls are TRBV7-9 and TRBJ2-7; TRBD2 agrees at 7 bases. This CDR3 is built from 15 residues. Per the germline V gene, CDR1 is SEHNR and CDR2 is FQNEAQ (reference sequence). Germline trimming cut 1 base from V and 5 bases from J; bases unmatched to any gene: 8. CDR3: CASSLGGGSSDEQYF. CDR3 nucleotide sequence: TGTGCCAGCAGCTTAGGCGGGGGAAGTAGCGACGAGCAGTACTTC. Using reference TRBV7-9 and TRBJ2-7 for the parts outside the CDR3, the full variable domain is DTGVSQNPRHKITKRGQNVTFRCDPISEHNRLYWYRQTLGQGPEFLTYFQNEAQLEKSRLLSDRFSAERPKGSFSTLEIQRTEQGDSAMYLCASSLGGGSSDEQYFGPGTRLTVT.

The chain combines TRBV27 with TRBJ1-5; possible D gene TRBD1, 5 bases. The CDR3 extends over 14 amino acids. The germline V and J ends were trimmed by 3 bases and 7 bases, with 13 bases remaining between them. Germline V gene data show CDR1 as MNHEY and CDR2 as SMNVEV (reference sequence). The CDR3 region is CASSLGGDGQPQHF. CDR3 in DNA: TGTGCCAGCAGTTTGGGAGGGGATGGGCAGCCCCAGCATTTT.

This clonotype was recorded a few times. Written as DNA, the CDR3 is TGTGCCAGCAGCTTAGGGGACAGATCCTACGAGCAGTACTTC. Its protein product is CASSLGDRSYEQYF. This chain uses TRBV13 with TRBJ2-7; weak D call: TRBD1 (6 bases). The CDR3 has 14 residues. V gave up 0 bases and J gave up 1 base, with 7 bases separating them. The germline V gene has CDR1 PRHDT and CDR2 FYEKMQ (reference sequence).

The rearrangement uses TRBV4-3 and TRBJ2-7, with TRBD2 identical over 10 bases. Germline CDR1 LGHNA, CDR2 YSLEER. V lost 4 bases to trimming and J lost 4 bases; unmatched junction nucleotides: 4. CDR3 length: 14 residues. In DNA, the CDR3 is TGCGCCAGCAGCCTAGGACTAGCGGAGTACGAGCAGTACTTC. This sequence encodes CASSLGLAEYEQYF.

This chain joins TRBV20-1 and TRBJ2-3, with 9 positions matching TRBD2. The germline V gene has CDR1 DFQATT and CDR2 SNEGSKA (reference sequence). The V segment lost 1 base and the J segment 2 bases; nucleotides outside the gene matches: 4. The CDR3 extends over 15 amino acids. CDR3 sequence: CSARAGTSYTDTQYF. The DNA for the CDR3 is TGCAGTGCTAGAGCCGGGACTAGCTACACAGATACGCAGTATTTT.

The V and J genes are TRBV27 and TRBJ2-5; 7 bases line up with TRBD2. V shed 6 bases and J 1 base; nucleotides not matched to a gene: 5. Per the germline V gene, CDR1 is MNHEY and CDR2 is SMNVEV (reference sequence). This CDR3 is built from 14 residues. CDR3 amino acids: CASRGGLIQETQYF. The CDR3 nucleotides are TGTGCCAGCAGGGGGGGGTTGATCCAAGAGACCCAGTACTTC.

V usage is TRBV28 and J usage is TRBJ2-7, with TRBD2 identical over 7 bases. The V and J ends lost 7 bases and 3 bases, in that order; junction bases with no gene match: 6. This CDR3 has 13 residues. Looked up from germline, CDR1 is MDHEN and CDR2 is SYDVKM. DNA of the CDR3: TGTGCCAGCACCCCGGGAGGCTTCTACGAGCAGTACTTC. It codes for CASTPGGFYEQYF.